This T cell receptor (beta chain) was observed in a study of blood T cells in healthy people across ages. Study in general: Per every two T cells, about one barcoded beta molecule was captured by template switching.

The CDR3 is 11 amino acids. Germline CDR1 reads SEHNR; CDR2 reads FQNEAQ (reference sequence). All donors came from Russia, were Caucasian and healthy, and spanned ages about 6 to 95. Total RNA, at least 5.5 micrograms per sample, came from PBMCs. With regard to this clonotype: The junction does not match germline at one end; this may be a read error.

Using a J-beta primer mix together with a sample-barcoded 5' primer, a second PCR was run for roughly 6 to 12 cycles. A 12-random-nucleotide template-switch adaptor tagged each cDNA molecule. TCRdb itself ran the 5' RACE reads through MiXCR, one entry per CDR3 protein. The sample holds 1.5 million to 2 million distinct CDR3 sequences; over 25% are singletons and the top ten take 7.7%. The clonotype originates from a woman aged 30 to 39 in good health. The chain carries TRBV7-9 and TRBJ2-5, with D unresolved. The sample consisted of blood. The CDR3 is CSSSTRQEQYF. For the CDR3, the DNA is TGTTCCAGCAGTACGCGGCAGGAGCAGTACTTC.